This T cell receptor beta chain appears in the sequencing data of a study of early T cells in non-severe SARS-CoV-2 infection. On the study more broadly: RNA in bulk from unsorted whole blood was sequenced, and chains were unpaired. Study-level results: Matching against VDJdb likely underestimated virus-specific expansions, favoring anti-spike CD8.

The germline V gene has CDR1 MNHEY and CDR2 SMNVEV (reference sequence). V shed 5 bases, J shed 0 bases, and the junction held 18 bases outside the gene matches. The CDR3 contains 19 residues. The library protocol tagged individual cDNA molecules with unique molecular identifiers. TCRdb processed the 5' RACE reads anew with MiXCR; each CDR3 protein has one entry. The sample holds tens of thousands of distinct CDR3 sequences; around 3.5% are singletons and the top ten take less than 7%. This clonotype occurred many times. The antigen remains unidentified. The source is an adult who was a healthcare worker with PCR-confirmed SARS-CoV-2 infection or an uninfected control (not recorded which). The sequencing input was whole blood. V usage is TRBV27 and J usage is TRBJ2-7; TRBD2 matches at 8 bases. The CDR3 coding sequence is TGTGCCAGCAGTGGACCCCCCGGACGAGCGGGAGTCCGCTCCTACGAGCAGTACTTC. Translating gives CASSGPPGRAGVRSYEQYF.